This TCR beta chain was recovered during a study of T cells after yellow fever vaccination. Study summary: Libraries from low-cell-number fractions were prepared with the SMART-Seq v4 Ultra Low Input RNA kit. The study, taken as a whole, reports: Subsequent to the booster, the majority of primary-vaccination clones reappeared (around 96% CD4, 85% to 90% CD8). Some clonotypes were seen in both the CD4 and the CD8 compartments. These made up a small share and likely arose from convergent recombination.

As to this clonotype: Its antigen is as yet unknown.

As TCR cDNA was made by 5'RACE template switching, a universal primer site and UMIs were added. TCRdb itself ran the 5' RACE reads through MiXCR, one entry per CDR3 protein. Found here are around 300,000 distinct CDR3 sequences, approximately 13% of them singletons; the top ten hold 0.4% to 0.55%. Here the sequenced sample was CD4+ T cells sorted from PBMCs, taken 45 days after the yellow fever booster vaccination. The receptor's source is a man aged 30 to 39 who received the YFV17D yellow fever vaccine.

The CDR3 sequence is CASSWNSPLHF. The CDR3 DNA is TGTGCCAGCAGTTGGAATTCACCCCTCCACTTT. V gene TRBV12-3 or TRBV12-4 combines with J gene TRBJ1-6; D unresolved. V dropped 4 bases and J dropped 7 bases, with 2 bases sitting between them. CDR3 length: 11 residues.